The clone carrying this TCR beta chain occurred many times. The V segment lost 3 bases and the J segment 2 bases; nucleotides outside the gene matches: 4. The CDR3 length is 14 residues. The library put unique molecular identifiers onto individual cDNA molecules. TCRdb ran MiXCR on the RACE reads and lists one entry per CDR3 protein. Among 80,000 to 100,000 distinct CDR3 sequences listed, roughly 7.1% were seen once. Time point noted: patch test 1, 2 weeks after DPC sensitization. The sample's treatment: therapeutic diphenylcyclopropenone sensitization with weekly scalp DPC. The data belong to a study of human T cells and chemical hapten exposure.

Sequencing used whole blood, obtained in connection with sensitization to the hapten diphenylcyclopropenone (DPC). The V gene is TRBV12-3 or TRBV12-4, the J gene TRBJ2-7; the match to TRBD1 covers 7 bases. This receptor was obtained from a woman aged 25 to 39 with alopecia areata. Some clones in this sample may be carry-over from other donors' samples. CDR3 region: CASSLAQGPYEQYF. In DNA form, the CDR3 reads TGTGCCAGCAGTTTGGCACAGGGGCCCTACGAGCAGTACTTC.